A single sample is the source of the 11 T cell receptor beta chains below, sequenced in a study of blood T cell repertoires in COVID-19. The data were produced by immunoSEQ multiplex PCR, yet TCRdb's version contains in-frame clones alone and is incomplete. Here the sample spans approximately 670,000 clones, 75% to 90% being singletons. The material sequenced was peripheral blood. These receptors all stem from a woman aged 18-29 years with acute or convalescent COVID-19.

This chain joins TRBV24-1 and TRBJ2-2; tentatively, D is TRBD1 (6 bases). CDR3 length: 15 residues. V gave up 3 bases and J gave up 4 bases, with 11 bases separating them. CDR1 and CDR2 (germline): KGHDR, SFDVKD. The CDR3 sequence: CATSDRTGPTGELFF. CDR3 DNA sequence: TGTGCCACCAGTGATCGTACAGGGCCCACCGGGGAGCTGTTTTTT.

J is TRBJ2-5 and V is TRBV27, with TRBD1 as a possible D gene (6 bases). Trimming left V 1 base short and J 5 bases short, with 23 bases between. In germline, CDR1 is MNHEY, CDR2 SMNVEV (reference sequence). The CDR3 has 18 amino acids. The DNA of the CDR3 is TGTGCCAGCAGTTTATTTCGGTCTGGGGGCACGCGTTGGGAGACCCAGTACTTC. Translated, it gives CASSLFRSGGTRWETQYF.

The chain carries TRBV5-1 and TRBJ2-4; 9 bases align to TRBD2. CDR1 is SGHRS, CDR2 YFSETQ, per germline. V was clipped by 2 bases and J by 2 bases; unmatched bases: 8. The CDR3 totals 17 residues. The CDR3 DNA is TGCGCCAGCAGCTTATCTGGCGGGGGGGCCACCAAAAACATTCAGTACTTC. Translating it yields CASSLSGGGATKNIQYF.

The rearrangement links TRBV28 to TRBJ1-2, with 8 bases that match TRBD1. With 5 bases clipped from V and 7 bases from J, the junction kept 6 bases outside the gene matches. Germline V gene lookup returns CDR1 MDHEN and CDR2 SYDVKM. The CDR3 length is 13 residues. CDR3 in amino acids: CASSRTGTGGYTF. CDR3 in DNA: TGTGCCAGCAGTAGGACAGGGACGGGTGGCTACACCTTC.

V is TRBV5-1 and J is TRBJ2-1; 9 positions match TRBD1. Germline trimming cut 4 bases from V and 8 bases from J; bases unmatched to any gene: 13. The CDR3 is 16 amino acids. Germline values: CDR1 SGHRS, CDR2 YFSETQ. The CDR3 reads CASSLTVGQGFDEQFF. In DNA, the CDR3 is TGCGCCAGCAGCCTCACGGTGGGACAGGGTTTTGATGAGCAGTTCTTC.

The genes are TRBV7-8 and TRBJ2-3, with 7 nucleotides matching TRBD1. Trimming cost V 5 bases and J 2 bases; bases outside gene matches: 7. Germline lookup yields CDR1 SGHVS and CDR2 FQNEAQ. The length of the CDR3 is 15 residues. Here the CDR3 reads CASSKGQTITDTQYF. CDR3 nucleotide sequence: TGTGCCAGCAGCAAGGGACAGACAATCACAGATACGCAGTATTTT.

This clone is a singleton in its sample. The chain combines TRBV30 with TRBJ1-1, with a weak D call TRBD1 (6 bases). Trimming removed 0 bases at V and 1 base at J, with 15 bases between. This CDR3 contains 16 residues. Germline V gene sequence: CDR1 GTSNPN, CDR2 SVGIG (reference sequence). CDR3 bases: TGTGCCTGGAGTGTACTGAGACAGGTCGAGAACACTGAAGCTTTCTTT. This gives the protein CAWSVLRQVENTEAFF. Full variable domain (rest looked up from reference TRBV30 and TRBJ1-1): SQTIHQWPATLVQPVGSPLSLECTVEGTSNPNLYWYRQAAGRGLQLLFYSVGIGQISSEVPQNLSASRPQDRQFILSSKKLLLSDSGFYLCAWSVLRQVENTEAFFGQGTRLTVV.

Only a few counts were recorded for this clone. V and J are TRBV19 and TRBJ1-2; 9 bases line up with TRBD1. The CDR3 contains 13 residues. The junction had 5 bases not matched to a gene; V was cut back by 5 bases and J by 7 bases. Per the germline V gene, CDR1 is LNHDA and CDR2 is SQIVND (reference sequence). The CDR3, as DNA: TGTGCCAGTAGTGTATTACAGGGGGCTGGCTACACCTTC. Translated, it gives CASSVLQGAGYTF.

This clone was recorded once. The chain recombines TRBV5-1 with TRBJ1-2, with TRBD1 matching 9 bases. CDR1 and CDR2 (germline): SGHRS, YFSETQ. The CDR3 has 17 amino acids. The ends lost 4 bases at V and 6 bases at J; junction bases unmatched: 16. CDR3 loop: CASSVARDRAPTDGYTF. The CDR3 DNA is TGCGCCAGCAGCGTAGCCCGGGACAGGGCCCCCACGGATGGCTACACCTTC.

J is TRBJ1-4 and V is TRBV5-1; TRBD1 might be the D (5 bases). V was shortened by 4 bases and J by 0 bases, with 10 bases between the two germline ends. The CDR3 contains 15 residues. The germline V gene has CDR1 SGHRS and CDR2 YFSETQ. The CDR3: CASSPTGATNEKLFF. The CDR3 DNA sequence: TGCGCCAGCAGCCCCACAGGAGCAACTAATGAAAAACTGTTTTTT.

This chain joins TRBV7-9 and TRBJ1-1; no firm D call. Germline V gene data show CDR1 as SEHNR and CDR2 as FQNEAQ (reference sequence). Trimming shortened V by 2 bases and J by 2 bases, and 15 bases separated the two germline ends. The CDR3 contains 16 residues. The CDR3 DNA is TGTGCCAGCAGCTTATCTTTCGGGGAGGCTAACACTGAAGCTTTCTTT. It encodes CASSLSFGEANTEAFF.